This entry is about one T cell receptor beta chain. Both 60 Vbeta primers and 13 Jbeta primers went into the PCR. Sequencing used immunoSEQ multiplex PCR; TCRdb keeps in-frame clones, though not all of them. The profile shows about 86,000 clones, around 70% of them singletons. This sample stems from a study of cytomegalovirus exposure and HLA in healthy donors. The CDR3 consists of 12 residues. Germline V gene sequence: CDR1 SGHRS, CDR2 YFSETQ. Deletions cut 0 bases from V and 10 bases from J, with 9 bases between. This chain connects TRBV5-1 to TRBJ2-3; weak D call: TRBD1 (5 bases). Sequenced input: PBMCs. The receptor's source is a woman aged 50 to 65 in good health and CMV-seropositive. CDR3 loop: CASSLEGAAQYF. DNA of the CDR3: TGCGCCAGCAGCTTGGAAGGGGCTGCGCAGTATTTT.